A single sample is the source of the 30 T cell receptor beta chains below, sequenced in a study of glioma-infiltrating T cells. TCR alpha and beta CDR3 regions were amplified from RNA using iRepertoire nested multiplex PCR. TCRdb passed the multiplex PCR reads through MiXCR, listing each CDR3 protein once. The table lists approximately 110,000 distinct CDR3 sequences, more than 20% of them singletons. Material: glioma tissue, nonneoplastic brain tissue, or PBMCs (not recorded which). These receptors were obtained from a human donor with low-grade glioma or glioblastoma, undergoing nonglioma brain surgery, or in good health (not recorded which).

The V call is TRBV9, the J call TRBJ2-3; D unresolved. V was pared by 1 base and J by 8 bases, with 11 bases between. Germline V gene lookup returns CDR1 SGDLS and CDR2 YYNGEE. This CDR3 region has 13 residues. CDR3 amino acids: CASSVIPGVTQYF. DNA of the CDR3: TGTGCCAGCAGCGTAATCCCGGGCGTTACGCAGTATTTT. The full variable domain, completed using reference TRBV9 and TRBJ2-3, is DSGVTQTPKHLITATGQRVTLRCSPRSGDLSVYWYQQSLDQGLQFLIQYYNGEERAKGNILERFSAQQFPDLHSELNLSSLELGDSALYFCASSVIPGVTQYFGPGTRLTVL.

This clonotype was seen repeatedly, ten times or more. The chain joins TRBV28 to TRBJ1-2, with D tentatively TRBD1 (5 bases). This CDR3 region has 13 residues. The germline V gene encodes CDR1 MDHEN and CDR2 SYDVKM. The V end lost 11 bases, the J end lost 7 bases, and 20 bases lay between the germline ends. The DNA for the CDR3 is TGTGCCGCGACCTTTCAGGGTAGTGGTGGCTACACCTTC. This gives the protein CAATFQGSGGYTF.

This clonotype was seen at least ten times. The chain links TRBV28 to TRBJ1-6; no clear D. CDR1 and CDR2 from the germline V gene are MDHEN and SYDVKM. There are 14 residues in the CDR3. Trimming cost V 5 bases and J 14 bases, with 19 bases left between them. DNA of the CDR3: TGTGCCAGCAGTCCCCCGTTCGGGGTTCGAACCCTCCACTTT. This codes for CASSPPFGVRTLHF.

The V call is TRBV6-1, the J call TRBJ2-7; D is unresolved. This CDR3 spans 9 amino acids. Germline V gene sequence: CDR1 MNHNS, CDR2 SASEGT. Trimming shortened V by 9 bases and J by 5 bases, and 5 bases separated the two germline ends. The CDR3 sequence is CASRDEQYF. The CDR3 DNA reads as TGTGCCAGTAGGGACGAGCAGTACTTC.

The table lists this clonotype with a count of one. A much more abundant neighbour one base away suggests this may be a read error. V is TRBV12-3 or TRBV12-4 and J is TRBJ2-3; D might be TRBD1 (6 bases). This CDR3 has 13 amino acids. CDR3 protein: CASRLTATGTQYF. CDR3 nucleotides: TGTGCCAGCAGACTGACAGCGACAGGTACGCAGTATTTT.

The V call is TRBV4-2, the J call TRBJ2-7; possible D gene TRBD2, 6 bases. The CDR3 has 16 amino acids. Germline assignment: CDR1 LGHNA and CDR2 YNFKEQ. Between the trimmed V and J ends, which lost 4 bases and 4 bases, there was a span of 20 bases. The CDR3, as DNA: TGTGCCAGCAGCCGTATGGACCCGGGACTTCCTTACGAGCAGTACTTC. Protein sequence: CASSRMDPGLPYEQYF.

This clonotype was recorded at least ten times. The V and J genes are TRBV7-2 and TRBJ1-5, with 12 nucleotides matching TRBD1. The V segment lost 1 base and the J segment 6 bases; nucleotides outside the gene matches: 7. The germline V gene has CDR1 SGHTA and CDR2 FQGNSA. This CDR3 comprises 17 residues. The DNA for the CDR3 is TGTGCCAGCAGCTTAGGAAGCGGGACAGGGGGCGGTCAGCCCCAGCATTTT. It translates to CASSLGSGTGGGQPQHF.

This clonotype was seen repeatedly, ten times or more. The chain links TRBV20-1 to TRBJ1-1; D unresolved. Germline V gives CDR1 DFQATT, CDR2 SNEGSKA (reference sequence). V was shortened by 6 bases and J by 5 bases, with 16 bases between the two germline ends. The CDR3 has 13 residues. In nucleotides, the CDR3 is TGCAGTGCCCCCTTTGGGGAAGGAACTGAAGCTTTCTTT. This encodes CSAPFGEGTEAFF.

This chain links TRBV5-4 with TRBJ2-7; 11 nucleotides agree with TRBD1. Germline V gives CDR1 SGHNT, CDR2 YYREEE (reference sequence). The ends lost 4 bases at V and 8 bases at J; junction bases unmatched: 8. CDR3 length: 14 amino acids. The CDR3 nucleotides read TGTGCCAGCAGCAAACCGGGACAGGGGGTAAAGCAGTACTTC. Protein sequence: CASSKPGQGVKQYF.

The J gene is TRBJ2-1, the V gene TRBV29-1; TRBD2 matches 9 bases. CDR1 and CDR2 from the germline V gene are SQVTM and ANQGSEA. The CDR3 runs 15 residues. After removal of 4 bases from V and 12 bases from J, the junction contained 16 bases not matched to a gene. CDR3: CSVVPMRAGGFGQFF. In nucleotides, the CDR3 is TGCAGCGTTGTACCAATGAGGGCGGGAGGGTTTGGGCAGTTCTTC.

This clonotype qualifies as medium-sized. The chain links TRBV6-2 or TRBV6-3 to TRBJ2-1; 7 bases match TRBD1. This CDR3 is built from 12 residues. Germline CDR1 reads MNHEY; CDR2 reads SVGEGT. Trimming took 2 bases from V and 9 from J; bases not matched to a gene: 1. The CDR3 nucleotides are TGTGCCAGCAGTTACACAGGGGTTGAGCAGTTCTTC. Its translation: CASSYTGVEQFF.

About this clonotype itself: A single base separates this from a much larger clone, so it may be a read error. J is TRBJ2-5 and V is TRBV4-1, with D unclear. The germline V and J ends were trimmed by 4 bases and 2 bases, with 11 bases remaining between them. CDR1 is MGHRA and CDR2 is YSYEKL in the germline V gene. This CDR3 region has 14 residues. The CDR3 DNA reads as TGCGCCAGCAGCCGGAACACCTCTCAAGAGACCCAGTACTTC. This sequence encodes CASSRNTSQETQYF.

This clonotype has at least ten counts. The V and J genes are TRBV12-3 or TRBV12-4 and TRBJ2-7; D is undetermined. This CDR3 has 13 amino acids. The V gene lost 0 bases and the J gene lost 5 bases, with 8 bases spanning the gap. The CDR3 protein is CASSLAMGNEQYF. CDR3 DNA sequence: TGTGCCAGCAGTTTAGCGATGGGTAACGAGCAGTACTTC.

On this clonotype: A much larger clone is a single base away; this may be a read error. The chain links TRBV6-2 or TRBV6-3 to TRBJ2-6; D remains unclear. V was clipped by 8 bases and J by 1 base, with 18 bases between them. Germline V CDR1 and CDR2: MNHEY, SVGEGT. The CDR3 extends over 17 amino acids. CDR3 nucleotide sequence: TGTGCCAGCCGCCGAGTCAGATCTACTTCTGGGGCCAACGTCCTGACTTTC. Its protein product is CASRRVRSTSGANVLTF.

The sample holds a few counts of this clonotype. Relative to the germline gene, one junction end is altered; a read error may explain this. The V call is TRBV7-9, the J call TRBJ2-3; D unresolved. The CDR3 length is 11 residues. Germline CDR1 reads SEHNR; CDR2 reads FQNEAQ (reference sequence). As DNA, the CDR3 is TGTGCCAGCAGCTTAGCCGAGGAAGAGAATTTT. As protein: CASSLAEEENF.

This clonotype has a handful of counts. The CDR3 reads CASRGLARDNEQFF. The CDR3 DNA reads as TGTGCCAGTAGAGGACTAGCGAGAGATAATGAGCAGTTCTTC. This sequence joins TRBV19 and TRBJ2-1, with 9 positions matching TRBD2. After removal of 6 bases from V and 7 bases from J, the junction contained 7 bases not matched to a gene. Per the germline V gene, CDR1 is LNHDA and CDR2 is SQIVND (reference sequence). The CDR3 runs 14 residues.

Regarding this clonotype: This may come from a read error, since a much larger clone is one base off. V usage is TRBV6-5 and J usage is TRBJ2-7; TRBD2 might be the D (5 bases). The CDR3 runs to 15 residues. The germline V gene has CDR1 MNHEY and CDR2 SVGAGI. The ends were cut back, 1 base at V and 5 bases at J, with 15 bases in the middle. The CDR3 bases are TGTGCCAGCAGTTACTTGGACTCAAGCTTTGACGAGCAGTACTTC. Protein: CASSYLDSSFDEQYF.

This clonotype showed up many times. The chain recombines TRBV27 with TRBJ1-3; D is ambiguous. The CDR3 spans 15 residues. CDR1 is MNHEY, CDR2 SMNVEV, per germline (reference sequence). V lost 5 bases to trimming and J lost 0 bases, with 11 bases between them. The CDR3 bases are TGTGCCAGCAGTACCCGGATCGGCTCTGGAAACACCATATATTTT. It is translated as CASSTRIGSGNTIYF.

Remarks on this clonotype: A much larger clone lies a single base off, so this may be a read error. CDR3 DNA sequence: TGTGCCAGTTTCAGGGGGCACACAATCGAAAACATTCAGTACTTC. Its protein is CASFRGHTIENIQYF. The chain has TRBV24-1 and TRBJ2-4, with 8 nucleotides matching TRBD1. V lost 11 bases, J lost 5 bases, and 13 bases stayed unmatched. CDR1 is KGHDR and CDR2 is SFDVKD in the germline V gene. This CDR3 spans 15 amino acids.

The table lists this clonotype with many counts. CDR3 in DNA: TGTGCCAGCTCAGCCGGGACTAGCGTTGGCGAGCAGTACTTC. Translating it yields CASSAGTSVGEQYF. The genes are TRBV18 and TRBJ2-7; TRBD2 aligns across 10 bases. The germline CDR1 and CDR2 sequences are KGHSH and LQKENI. This CDR3 has 14 residues. The trim removed 5 bases at V and 6 bases at J, leaving 7 bases unmatched.

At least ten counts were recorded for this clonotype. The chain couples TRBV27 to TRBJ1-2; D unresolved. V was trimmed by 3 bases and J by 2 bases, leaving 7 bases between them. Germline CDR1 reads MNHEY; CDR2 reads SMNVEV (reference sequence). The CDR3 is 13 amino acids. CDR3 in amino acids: CASSLSPNYGYTF. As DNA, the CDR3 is TGTGCCAGCAGTTTGTCACCCAACTATGGCTACACCTTC.

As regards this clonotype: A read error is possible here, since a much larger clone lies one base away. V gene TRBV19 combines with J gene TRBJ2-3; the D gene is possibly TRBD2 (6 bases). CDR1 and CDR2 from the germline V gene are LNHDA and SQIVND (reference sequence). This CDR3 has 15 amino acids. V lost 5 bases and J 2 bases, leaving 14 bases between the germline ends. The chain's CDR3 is CASSSGRGVTDTQYF. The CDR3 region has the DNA TGTGCCAGTAGTTCCGGGAGAGGGGTCACAGATACGCAGTATTTT.

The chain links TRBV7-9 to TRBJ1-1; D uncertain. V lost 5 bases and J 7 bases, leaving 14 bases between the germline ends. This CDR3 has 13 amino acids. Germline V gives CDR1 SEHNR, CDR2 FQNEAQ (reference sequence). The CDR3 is CASSPIESYEAFF. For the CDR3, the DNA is TGTGCCAGCAGCCCTATCGAATCCTATGAAGCTTTCTTT.

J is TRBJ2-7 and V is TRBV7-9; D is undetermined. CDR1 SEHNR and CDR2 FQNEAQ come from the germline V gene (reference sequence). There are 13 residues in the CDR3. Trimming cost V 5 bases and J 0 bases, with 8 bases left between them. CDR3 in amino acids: CASSPLSSYEQYF. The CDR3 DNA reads TGTGCCAGCAGCCCTTTGAGCTCCTACGAGCAGTACTTC.

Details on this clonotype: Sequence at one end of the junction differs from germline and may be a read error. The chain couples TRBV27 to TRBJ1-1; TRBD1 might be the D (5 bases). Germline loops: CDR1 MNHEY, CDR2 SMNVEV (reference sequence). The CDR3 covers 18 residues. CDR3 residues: CASRFPPGGAGLVADAFF. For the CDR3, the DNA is TGTGCCAGCCGTTTCCCTCCAGGAGGGGCAGGCCTCGTCGCTGACGCTTTCTTT.

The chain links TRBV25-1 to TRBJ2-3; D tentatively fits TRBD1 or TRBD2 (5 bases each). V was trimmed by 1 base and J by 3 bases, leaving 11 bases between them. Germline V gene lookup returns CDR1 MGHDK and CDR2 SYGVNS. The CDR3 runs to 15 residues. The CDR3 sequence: CASSEFGTLTDTQYF. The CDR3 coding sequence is TGTGCCAGCAGTGAATTCGGGACCCTTACAGATACGCAGTATTTT.

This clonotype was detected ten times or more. The DNA of the CDR3 is TGTGCCAGCTCACCTTTCGGACAGATGAACACTGAAGCTTTCTTT. This sequence encodes CASSPFGQMNTEAFF. The chain links TRBV18 to TRBJ1-1; tentative D call: TRBD1 (6 bases). Trimming removed 3 bases at V and 0 bases at J, with 11 bases between. This CDR3 is built from 15 residues. CDR1 and CDR2 from the germline V gene are KGHSH and LQKENI.

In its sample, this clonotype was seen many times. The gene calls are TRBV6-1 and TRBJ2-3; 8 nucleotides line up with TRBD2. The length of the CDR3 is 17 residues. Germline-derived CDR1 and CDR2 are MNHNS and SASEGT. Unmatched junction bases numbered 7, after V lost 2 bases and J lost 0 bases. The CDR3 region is CASSETASGFSTDTQYF. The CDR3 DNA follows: TGTGCCAGCAGTGAAACGGCTAGCGGGTTTAGCACAGATACGCAGTATTTT.

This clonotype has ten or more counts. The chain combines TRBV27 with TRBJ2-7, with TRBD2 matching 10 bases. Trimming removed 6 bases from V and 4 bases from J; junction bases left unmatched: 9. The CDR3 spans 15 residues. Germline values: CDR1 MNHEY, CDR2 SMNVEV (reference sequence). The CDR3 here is CASRTLLAGRYEQYF. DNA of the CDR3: TGTGCCAGCAGAACACTACTAGCGGGACGGTACGAGCAGTACTTC.

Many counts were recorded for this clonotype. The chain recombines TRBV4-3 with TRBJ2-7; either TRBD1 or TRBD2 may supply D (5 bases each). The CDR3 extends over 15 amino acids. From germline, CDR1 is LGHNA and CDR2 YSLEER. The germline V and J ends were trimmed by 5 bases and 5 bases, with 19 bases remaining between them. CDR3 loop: CASSKRGQGPHEQYF. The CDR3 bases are TGCGCCAGCAGCAAAAGGGGCCAGGGACCTCACGAGCAGTACTTC.